Here is one T cell receptor beta chain with its context. The target antigen is unknown. CDR3 length equals 15 residues. The V and J ends lost 4 bases and 5 bases, in that order; junction bases with no gene match: 3. Per the germline V gene, CDR1 is KGHDR and CDR2 is SFDVKD. TCRdb's copy holds only in-frame clones and misses some; the assay was immunoSEQ multiplex PCR. The table has some 150,000 clones, more than 85% seen once. This specimen belongs to a study of T cell responses to AZD1222 COVID-19 vaccine. Points from the study as a whole: Variant regions that are unmutated are reportedly the target of nearly half of spike-specific TCRs. Increases in Spike-specific TCR breadth and depth were seen after two AZD1222 doses.

The sequence derives from an adult who received the AZD1222 COVID-19 vaccine. The sample in question was peripheral blood, obtained 28 days after the second AZD1222 dose. This chain joins TRBV24-1 and TRBJ2-1; 11 nucleotides agree with TRBD2. The CDR3 sequence is CATSDPTSGDNEQFF. CDR3 DNA sequence: TGTGCCACCAGTGACCCGACTAGCGGGGACAATGAGCAGTTCTTC.